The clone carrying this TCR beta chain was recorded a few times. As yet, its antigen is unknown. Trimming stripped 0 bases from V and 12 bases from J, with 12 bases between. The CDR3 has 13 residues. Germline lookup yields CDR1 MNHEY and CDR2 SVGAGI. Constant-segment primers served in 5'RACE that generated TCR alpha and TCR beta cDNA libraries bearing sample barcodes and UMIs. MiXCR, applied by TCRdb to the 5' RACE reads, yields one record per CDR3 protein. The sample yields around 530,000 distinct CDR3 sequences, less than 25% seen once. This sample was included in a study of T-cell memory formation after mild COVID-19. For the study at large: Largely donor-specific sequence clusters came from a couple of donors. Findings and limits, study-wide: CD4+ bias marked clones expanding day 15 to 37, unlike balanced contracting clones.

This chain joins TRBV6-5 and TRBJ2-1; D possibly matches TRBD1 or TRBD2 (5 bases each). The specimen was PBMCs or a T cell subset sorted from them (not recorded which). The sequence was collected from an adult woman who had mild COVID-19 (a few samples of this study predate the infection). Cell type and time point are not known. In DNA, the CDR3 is TGTGCCAGCAGTTACTCATCGGGGCGCAGGCAGTTCTTC. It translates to CASSYSSGRRQFF.